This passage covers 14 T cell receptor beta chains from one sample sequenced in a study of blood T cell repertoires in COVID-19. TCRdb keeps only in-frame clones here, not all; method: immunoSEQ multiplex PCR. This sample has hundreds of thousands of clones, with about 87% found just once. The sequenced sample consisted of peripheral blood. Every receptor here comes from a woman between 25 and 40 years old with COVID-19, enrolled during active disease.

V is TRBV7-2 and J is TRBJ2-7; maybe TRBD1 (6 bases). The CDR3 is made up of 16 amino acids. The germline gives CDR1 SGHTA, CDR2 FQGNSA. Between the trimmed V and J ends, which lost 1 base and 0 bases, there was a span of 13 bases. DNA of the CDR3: TGTGCCAGCAGCTTAGATCCAAGACAGGTCTCCTACGAGCAGTACTTC. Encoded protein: CASSLDPRQVSYEQYF.

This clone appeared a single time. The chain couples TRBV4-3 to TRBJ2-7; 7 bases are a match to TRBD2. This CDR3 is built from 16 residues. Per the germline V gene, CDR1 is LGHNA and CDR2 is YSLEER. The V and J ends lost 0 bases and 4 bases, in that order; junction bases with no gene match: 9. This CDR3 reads CASSQDPAGRPYEQYF. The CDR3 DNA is TGCGCCAGCAGCCAAGATCCAGCGGGGAGACCATACGAGCAGTACTTC.

The DNA of the CDR3 is TGTGCCAGCAGTGAATGGATCGGGGGGGCCACAGATACGCAGTATTTT. This encodes CASSEWIGGATDTQYF. V and J are TRBV25-1 and TRBJ2-3, with 8 positions matching TRBD2. Germline CDR1 is MGHDK and CDR2 is SYGVNS. The CDR3 length is 16 residues. J gave up 2 bases and V 1 base, and 5 bases lay outside the gene matches. Based on the CDR3 plus reference TRBV25-1 and TRBJ2-3, the full variable domain is EADIYQTPRYLVIGTGKKITLECSQTMGHDKMYWYQQDPGMELHLIHYSYGVNSTEKGDLSSESTVSRIRTEHFPLTLESARPSHTSQYLCASSEWIGGATDTQYFGPGTRLTVL.

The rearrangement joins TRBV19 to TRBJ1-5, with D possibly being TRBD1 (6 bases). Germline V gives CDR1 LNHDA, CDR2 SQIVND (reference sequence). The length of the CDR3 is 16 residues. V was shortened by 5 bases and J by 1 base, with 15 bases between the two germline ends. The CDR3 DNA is TGTGCCAGTAGTCTACGGGGGGGGGCAAGCAATCAGCCCCAGCATTTT. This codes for CASSLRGGASNQPQHF.

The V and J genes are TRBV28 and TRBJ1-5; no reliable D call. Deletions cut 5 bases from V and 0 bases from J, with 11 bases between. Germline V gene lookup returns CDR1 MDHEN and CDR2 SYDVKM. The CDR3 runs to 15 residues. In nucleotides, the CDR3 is TGTGCCAGCAGTCTCCCGAAACATAGCAATCAGCCCCAGCATTTT. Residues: CASSLPKHSNQPQHF. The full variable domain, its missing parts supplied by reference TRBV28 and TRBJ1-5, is DVKVTQSSRYLVKRTGEKVFLECVQDMDHENMFWYRQDPGLGLRLIYFSYDVKMKEKGDIPEGYSVSREKKERFSLILESASTNQTSMYLCASSLPKHSNQPQHFGDGTRLSIL.

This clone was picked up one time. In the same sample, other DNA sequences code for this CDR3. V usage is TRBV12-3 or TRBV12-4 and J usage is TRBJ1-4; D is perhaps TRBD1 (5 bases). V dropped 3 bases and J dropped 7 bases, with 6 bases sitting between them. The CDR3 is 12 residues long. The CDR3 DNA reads TGTGCCAGCAGTTTCGGGGGTGAAAAACTGTTTTTT. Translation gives CASSFGGEKLFF.

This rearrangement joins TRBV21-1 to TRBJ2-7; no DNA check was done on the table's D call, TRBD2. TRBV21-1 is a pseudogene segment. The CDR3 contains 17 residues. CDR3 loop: CASSRLAGDNPDYEQYV. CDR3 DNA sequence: TGTGCCAGCAGCCGACTGGCGGGGGATAACCCCGACTACGAGCAGTACGTC.

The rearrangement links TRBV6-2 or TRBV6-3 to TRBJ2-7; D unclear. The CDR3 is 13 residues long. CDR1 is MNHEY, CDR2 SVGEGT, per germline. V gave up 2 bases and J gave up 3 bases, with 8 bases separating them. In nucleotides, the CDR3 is TGTGCCAGCAGTTACCAGCGAAGCTACGAGCAGTACGTC. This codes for CASSYQRSYEQYV.

In DNA form, the CDR3 reads TGTGCCAGCTCACCCTCCCGGGTCCCCCGCCAAAGCCTTCAAGAGACCCAGTACTTC. Protein product: CASSPSRVPRQSLQETQYF. V gene TRBV18 combines with J gene TRBJ2-5; D is unresolved. The CDR3 has 19 residues. V was pared by 3 bases and J by 2 bases, with 25 bases between. Germline values: CDR1 KGHSH, CDR2 LQKENI.

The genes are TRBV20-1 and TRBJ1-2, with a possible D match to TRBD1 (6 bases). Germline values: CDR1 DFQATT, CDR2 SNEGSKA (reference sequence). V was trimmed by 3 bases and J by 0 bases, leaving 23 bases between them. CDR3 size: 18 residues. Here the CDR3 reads CSASVIHRGGSANYGYTF. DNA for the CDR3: TGCAGTGCTAGTGTAATACATAGGGGGGGATCAGCTAACTATGGCTACACCTTC.

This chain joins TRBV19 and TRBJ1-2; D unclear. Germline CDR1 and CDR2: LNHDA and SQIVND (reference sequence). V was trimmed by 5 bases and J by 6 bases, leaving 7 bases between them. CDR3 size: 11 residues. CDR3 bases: TGTGCCAGTAGTTTGTACAATGGCTACACCTTC. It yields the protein CASSLYNGYTF.

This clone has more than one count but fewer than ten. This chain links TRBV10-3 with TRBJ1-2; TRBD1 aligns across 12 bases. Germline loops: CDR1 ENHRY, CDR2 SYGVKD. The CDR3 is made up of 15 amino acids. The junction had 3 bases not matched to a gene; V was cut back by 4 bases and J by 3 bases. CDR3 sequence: CAISAGQGADYGYTF. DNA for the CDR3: TGTGCCATCAGTGCGGGACAGGGGGCAGACTATGGCTACACCTTC.

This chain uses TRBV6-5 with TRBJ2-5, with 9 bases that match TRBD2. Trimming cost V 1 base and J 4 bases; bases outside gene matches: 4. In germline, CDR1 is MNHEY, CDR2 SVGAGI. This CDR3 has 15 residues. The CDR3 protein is CASSYYVAGVETQYF. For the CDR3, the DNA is TGTGCCAGCAGTTACTATGTAGCGGGAGTAGAGACCCAGTACTTC.

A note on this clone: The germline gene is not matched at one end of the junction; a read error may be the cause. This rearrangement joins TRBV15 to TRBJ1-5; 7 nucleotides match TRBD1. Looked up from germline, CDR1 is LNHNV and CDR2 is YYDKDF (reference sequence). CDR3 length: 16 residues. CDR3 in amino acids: CATSGETTGNNQPQHF. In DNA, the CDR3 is TGTGCCACCAGCGGAGAAACGACAGGGAACAATCAGCCCCAGCATTTT.